This T cell receptor beta chain was captured by sequencing in a study of metastatic and nonmetastatic thyroid tumors. TCRdb re-clonotyped the PCR reads through MiXCR. The sample has about 92,000 clones, just under 15% seen once. Thyroid surgery had not been preceded by any treatment in any patient. About this clone: A junction boundary mismatches the germline segment, possibly from a read error.

The CDR3 is made up of 15 amino acids. Germline values: CDR1 MDHEN, CDR2 SYDVKM. This chain uses TRBV28 with TRBJ2-7; 12 nucleotides agree with TRBD1. This clonotype was obtained from a female donor with papillary thyroid cancer or a benign thyroid nodule (not recorded which). Some clones in this sample may be carry-over from other donors' samples. Sample: blood. CDR3: CANSTAGQGAEEQHF. For the CDR3, the DNA is TGTGCCAACAGTACCGCGGGACAGGGGGCGGAAGAGCAGCACTTC.